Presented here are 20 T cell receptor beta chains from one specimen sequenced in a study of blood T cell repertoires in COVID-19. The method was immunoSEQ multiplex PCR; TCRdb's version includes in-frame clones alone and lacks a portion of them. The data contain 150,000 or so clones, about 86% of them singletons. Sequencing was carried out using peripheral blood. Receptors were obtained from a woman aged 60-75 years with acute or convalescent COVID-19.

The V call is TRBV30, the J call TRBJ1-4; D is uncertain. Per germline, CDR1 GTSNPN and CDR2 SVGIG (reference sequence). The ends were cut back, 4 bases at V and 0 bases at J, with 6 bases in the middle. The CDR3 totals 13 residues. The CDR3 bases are TGTGCCTGGACAGGATCAACTAATGAAAAACTGTTTTTT. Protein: CAWTGSTNEKLFF.

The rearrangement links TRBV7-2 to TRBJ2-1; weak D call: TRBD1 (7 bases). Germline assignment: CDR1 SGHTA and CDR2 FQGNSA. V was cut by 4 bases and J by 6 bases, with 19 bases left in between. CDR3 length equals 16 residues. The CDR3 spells CASSSLGTHRGNEQFF. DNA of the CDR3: TGTGCCAGCAGCTCTCTCGGGACTCACAGGGGCAATGAGCAGTTCTTC.

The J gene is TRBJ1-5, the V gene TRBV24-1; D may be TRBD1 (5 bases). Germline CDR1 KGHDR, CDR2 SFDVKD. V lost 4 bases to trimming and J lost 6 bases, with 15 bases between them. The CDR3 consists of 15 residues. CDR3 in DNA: TGTGCCACCAGTGAAGGTGGCAGGGCCGTTCAGCCCCAGCATTTT. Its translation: CATSEGGRAVQPQHF.

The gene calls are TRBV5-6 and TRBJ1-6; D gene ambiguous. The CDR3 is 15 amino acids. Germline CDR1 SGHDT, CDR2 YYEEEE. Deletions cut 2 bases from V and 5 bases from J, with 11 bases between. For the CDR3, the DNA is TGTGCCAGCAGCTTCGACGGGATAGATAATTCACCCCTCCACTTT. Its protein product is CASSFDGIDNSPLHF.

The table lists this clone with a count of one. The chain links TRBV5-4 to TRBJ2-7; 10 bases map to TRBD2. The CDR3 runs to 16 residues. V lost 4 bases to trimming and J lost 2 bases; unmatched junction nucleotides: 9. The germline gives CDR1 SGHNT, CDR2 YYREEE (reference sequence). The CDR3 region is CASSRLAGGSTYEQYF. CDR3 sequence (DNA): TGTGCCAGCAGCAGATTAGCGGGAGGCTCAACCTACGAGCAGTACTTC.

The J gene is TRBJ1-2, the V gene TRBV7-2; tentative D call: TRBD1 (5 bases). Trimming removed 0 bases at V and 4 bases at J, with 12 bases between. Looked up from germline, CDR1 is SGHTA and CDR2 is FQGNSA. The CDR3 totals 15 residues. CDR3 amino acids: CASSLAGRGIYGYTF. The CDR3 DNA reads TGTGCCAGCAGCTTAGCAGGGAGGGGTATCTATGGCTACACCTTC.

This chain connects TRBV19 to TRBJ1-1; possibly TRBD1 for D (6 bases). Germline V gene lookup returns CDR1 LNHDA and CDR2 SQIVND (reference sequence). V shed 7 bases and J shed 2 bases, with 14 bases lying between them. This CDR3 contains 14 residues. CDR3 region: CASTRTASNTEAFF. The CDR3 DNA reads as TGTGCCAGTACCCGGACAGCCTCCAACACTGAAGCTTTCTTT.

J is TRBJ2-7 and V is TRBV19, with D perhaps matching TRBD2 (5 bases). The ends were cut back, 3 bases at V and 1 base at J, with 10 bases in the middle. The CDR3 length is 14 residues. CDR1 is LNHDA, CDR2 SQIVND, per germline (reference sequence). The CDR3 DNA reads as TGTGCCAGTAGTATTAAAGAGGGTTCCTACGAGCAGTACTTC. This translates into CASSIKEGSYEQYF.

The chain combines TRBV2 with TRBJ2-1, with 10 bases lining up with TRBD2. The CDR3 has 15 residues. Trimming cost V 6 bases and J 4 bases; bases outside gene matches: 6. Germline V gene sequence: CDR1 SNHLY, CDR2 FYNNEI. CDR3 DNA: TGTGCCAGCAGGCCTACTAGCGGGGTTTACAATGAGCAGTTCTTC. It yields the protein CASRPTSGVYNEQFF.

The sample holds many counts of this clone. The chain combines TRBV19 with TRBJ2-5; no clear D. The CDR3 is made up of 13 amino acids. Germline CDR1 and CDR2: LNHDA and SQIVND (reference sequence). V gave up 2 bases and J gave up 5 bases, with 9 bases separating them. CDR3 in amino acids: CASSITRIETQYF. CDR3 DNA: TGTGCCAGTAGTATAACGCGCATCGAGACCCAGTACTTC.

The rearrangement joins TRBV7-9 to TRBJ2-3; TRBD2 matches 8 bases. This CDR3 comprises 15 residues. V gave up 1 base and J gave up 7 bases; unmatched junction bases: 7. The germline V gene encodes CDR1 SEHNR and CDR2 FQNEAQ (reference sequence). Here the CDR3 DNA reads TGTGCCAGCAGCTTAGGGAGCGGGGGAACGAATACGCAGTATTTT. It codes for CASSLGSGGTNTQYF.

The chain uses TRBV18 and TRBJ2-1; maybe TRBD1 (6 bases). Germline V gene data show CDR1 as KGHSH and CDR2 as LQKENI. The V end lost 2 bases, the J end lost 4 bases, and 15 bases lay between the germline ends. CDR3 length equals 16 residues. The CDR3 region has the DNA TGTGCCAGCTCACCAGGCAGCGCAGGGGCATACAATGAGCAGTTCTTC. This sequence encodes CASSPGSAGAYNEQFF.

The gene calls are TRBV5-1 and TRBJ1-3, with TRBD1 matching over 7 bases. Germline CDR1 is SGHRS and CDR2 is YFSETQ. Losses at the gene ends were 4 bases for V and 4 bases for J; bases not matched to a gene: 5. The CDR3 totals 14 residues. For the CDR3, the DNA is TGCGCCAGCAGCACCGGACAGGCAGGAAACACCATATATTTT. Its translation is CASSTGQAGNTIYF.

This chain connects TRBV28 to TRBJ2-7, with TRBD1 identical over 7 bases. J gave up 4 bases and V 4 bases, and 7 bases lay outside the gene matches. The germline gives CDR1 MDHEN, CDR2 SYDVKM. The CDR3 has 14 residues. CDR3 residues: CASSSGTAHYEQYF. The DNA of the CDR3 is TGTGCCAGCAGTTCCGGGACAGCCCATTACGAGCAGTACTTC.

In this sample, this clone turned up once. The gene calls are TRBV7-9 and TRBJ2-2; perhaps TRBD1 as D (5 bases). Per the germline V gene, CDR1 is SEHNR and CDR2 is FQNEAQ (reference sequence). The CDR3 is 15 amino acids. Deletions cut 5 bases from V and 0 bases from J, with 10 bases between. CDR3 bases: TGTGCCAGCAGCCCGAGACAGACGAACACCGGGGAGCTGTTTTTT. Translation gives CASSPRQTNTGELFF.

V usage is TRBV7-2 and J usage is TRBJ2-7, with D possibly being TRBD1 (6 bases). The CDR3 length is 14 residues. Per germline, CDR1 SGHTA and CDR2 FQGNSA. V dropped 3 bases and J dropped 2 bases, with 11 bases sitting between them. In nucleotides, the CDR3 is TGTGCCAGCAGCTTGGTGGGACAAGCCTACGAGCAGTACTTC. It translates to CASSLVGQAYEQYF.

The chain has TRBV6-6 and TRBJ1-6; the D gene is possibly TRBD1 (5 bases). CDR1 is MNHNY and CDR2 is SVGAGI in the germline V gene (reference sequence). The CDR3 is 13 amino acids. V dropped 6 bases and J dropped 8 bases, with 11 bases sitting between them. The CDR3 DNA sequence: TGTGCCAGCAGCCAGTGGGGGGATTCACCCCTCCACTTT. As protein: CASSQWGDSPLHF.

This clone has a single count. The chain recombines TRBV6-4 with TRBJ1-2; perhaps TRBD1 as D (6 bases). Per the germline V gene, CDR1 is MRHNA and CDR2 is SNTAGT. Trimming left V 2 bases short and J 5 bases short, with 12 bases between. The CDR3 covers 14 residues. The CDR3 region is CASSDVRGIYGYTF. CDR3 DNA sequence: TGTGCCAGCAGTGACGTCAGGGGTATTTATGGCTACACCTTC.

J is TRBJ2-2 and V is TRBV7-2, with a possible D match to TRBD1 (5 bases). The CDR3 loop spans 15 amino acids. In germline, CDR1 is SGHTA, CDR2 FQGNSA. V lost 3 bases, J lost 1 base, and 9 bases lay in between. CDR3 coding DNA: TGTGCCAGCAGCTTTGGGCAGGGGAACACCGGGGAGCTGTTTTTT. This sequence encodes CASSFGQGNTGELFF.

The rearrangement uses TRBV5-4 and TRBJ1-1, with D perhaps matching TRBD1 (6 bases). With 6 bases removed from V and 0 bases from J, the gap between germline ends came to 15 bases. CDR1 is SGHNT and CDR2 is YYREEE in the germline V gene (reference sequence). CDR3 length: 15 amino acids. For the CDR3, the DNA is TGTGCCAGCACCCCAAGTGGGGGCCTGAACACTGAAGCTTTCTTT. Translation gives CASTPSGGLNTEAFF.